This note documents a single T cell receptor beta chain sequence. At the DNA level, this CDR3 is encoded by other sequences in the same sample as well. CDR1 SGHTA and CDR2 FQGTGA come from the germline V gene. This CDR3 comprises 12 residues. Trimming removed 5 bases from V and 4 bases from J, with 5 bases in between. Clones were read by immunoSEQ multiplex PCR, and TCRdb kept only the in-frame ones, dropping some. The table has 2 million to 2.5 million clones, 85% to 95% seen once. This specimen belongs to a study of shared clonotypes between healthy human individuals. The receptor comes from a man between 18 and 35 years old in good health. Some clones in this sample may be carry-over from other donors' samples. Input material: naive CD4+ T cells from PBMCs. The subset here: CD45RA+ positively selected. The chain uses TRBV7-3 and TRBJ2-2; D gene ambiguous. In DNA, the CDR3 is TGTGCCAGCAGCCCACCCACCGGGGAGCTGTTTTTT. It is translated as CASSPPTGELFF.